This T cell receptor (beta chain) was documented in a study of CD8 T cells in Susac syndrome. Unmatched junction bases numbered 8, after V lost 5 bases and J lost 14 bases. This CDR3 contains 12 residues. CDR1 and CDR2 from the germline V gene are SGDLS and YYNGEE. With respect to this clonotype: Its target is unknown.

Study results and caveats: The study's TCR sequencing and HLA analysis covered a relatively small number of individuals, and the study acknowledged this.

When the RNA was reverse transcribed, random hexamers were used with an input of 0.5 to 1 ug. With immunoSEQ multiplex PCR, TCR beta CDR3 was amplified across 54 Vbeta and 13 Jbeta. From the immunoSEQ multiplex PCR reads, TCRdb called clonotypes with MiXCR, one entry per CDR3 protein. The data contain over 80,000 distinct CDR3 sequences, around 93% of them singletons. The controls were healthy donors who were matched for age and sex. Negative isolation yielded CD4+ and CD8+ T cells, and FACS enriched TEMRA cells. Sequencing was performed on CD8+ T cells from PBMCs. The source is a human donor in good health. The chain has TRBV9 and TRBJ2-1; 9 bases match TRBD1. In DNA form, the CDR3 reads TGTGCCAGCAGGGAAGGGACAGGGAAGGAGTTCTTC. Its protein is CASREGTGKEFF.